The next 18 T cell receptor beta chains were all read from a single sample in a study of control samples from healthy donors and cancer patients. Clones were read by immunoSEQ multiplex PCR, and TCRdb kept only the in-frame ones, dropping some. In the table there are some 100,000 clones, around 89% of which are singletons. The material sequenced was blood. The receptor source for this set is a woman aged 45-65 years in good health.

The chain joins TRBV5-1 to TRBJ1-2, with 12 bases fitting TRBD1. Germline V CDR1 and CDR2: SGHRS, YFSETQ. The junction had 13 bases not matched to a gene; V was cut back by 4 bases and J by 6 bases. The CDR3 sequence is 17 residues long. CDR3 DNA: TGCGCCAGCAGCCCGGGGGGGACAGGGGGCGCCTCCCATGGCTACACCTTC. It encodes CASSPGGTGGASHGYTF. The full variable domain, in which reference TRBV5-1 and TRBJ1-2 provide the parts outside the CDR3, is KAGVTQTPRYLIKTRGQQVTLSCSPISGHRSVSWYQQTPGQGLQFLFEYFSETQRNKGNFPGRFSGRQFSNSRSEMNVSTLELGDSALYLCASSPGGTGGASHGYTFGSGTRLTVV.

The V gene is TRBV2, the J gene TRBJ1-5; no clear D. The length of the CDR3 is 13 residues. CDR1 and CDR2 (germline): SNHLY, FYNNEI. V was pared by 6 bases and J by 7 bases, with 13 bases between. CDR3 region: CASSRREGQPQHF. In nucleotides, the CDR3 is TGTGCCAGCAGCCGAAGGGAAGGACAGCCCCAGCATTTT.

The chain employs TRBV27 and TRBJ2-7, with 12 positions matching TRBD2. This CDR3 has 14 residues. J lost 5 bases, V lost 5 bases, and 4 bases had no gene match. Per the germline V gene, CDR1 is MNHEY and CDR2 is SMNVEV (reference sequence). The CDR3 nucleotides are TGTGCCAGCAGTGGGCTAGCGGGGGGGCACGAGCAGTACTTC. Encoded protein: CASSGLAGGHEQYF.

The chain carries TRBV7-6 and TRBJ2-1; D is possibly TRBD2 (6 bases). The CDR3 is 14 amino acids. V was shortened by 4 bases and J by 5 bases, with 12 bases between the two germline ends. Germline V gene sequence: CDR1 SGHVS, CDR2 FNYEAQ. The CDR3 DNA reads as TGTGCCAGCAGCTGGGGGGTCGAGGACAATGAGCAGTTCTTC. Translating gives CASSWGVEDNEQFF. Combining the CDR3 with reference TRBV7-6 and TRBJ2-1 gives the whole variable domain GAGVSQSPRYKVTKRGQDVALRCDPISGHVSLYWYRQALGQGPEFLTYFNYEAQQDKSGLPNDRFSAERPEGSISTLTIQRTEQRDSAMYRCASSWGVEDNEQFFGPGTRLTVL.

J is TRBJ1-4 and V is TRBV5-1; D unclear. V lost 0 bases and J 0 bases, leaving 6 bases between the germline ends. This CDR3 has 15 residues. Germline-derived CDR1 and CDR2 are SGHRS and YFSETQ. The CDR3 loop reads CASSLGGTTNEKLFF. The CDR3 region has the DNA TGCGCCAGCAGCTTGGGAGGGACAACTAATGAAAAACTGTTTTTT.

This clone was found once. This chain links TRBV9 with TRBJ2-7, with 12 positions matching TRBD1. V trimming: 4 bases; J trimming: 6 bases; junction bases outside the gene matches: 11. The CDR3 contains 16 residues. Germline V lookup: CDR1 SGDLS, CDR2 YYNGEE. The CDR3: CASSTLAGQGASEQYF. CDR3 DNA sequence: TGTGCCAGCAGCACTCTTGCGGGACAGGGGGCCAGCGAGCAGTACTTC.

This clone was detected a few times. Different DNA sequences within this sample yield the same CDR3. This chain uses TRBV9 with TRBJ1-2; TRBD1 is a possible D gene (5 bases). Trimming took 4 bases from V and 4 from J, leaving 14 bases between them. The CDR3 consists of 14 residues. CDR1 is SGDLS and CDR2 is YYNGEE in the germline V gene. Written as DNA, the CDR3 is TGTGCCAGCAGCCCCCGGGACGGAACCTATGGCTACACCTTC. The encoded protein is CASSPRDGTYGYTF.

The chain carries TRBV24-1 and TRBJ2-7; 8 bases are shared with TRBD2. Germline CDR1 KGHDR, CDR2 SFDVKD. The CDR3 is 17 amino acids. V dropped 9 bases and J dropped 3; count of bases not matched to a gene: 18. The CDR3 DNA is TGTGCCACCGACTCGGCCTCTCGGGGGGGCGATGACTACGAGCAGTACGTC. Amino acids: CATDSASRGGDDYEQYV.

The rearrangement uses TRBV11-2 and TRBJ1-4; D may be TRBD1 (5 bases). Germline CDR1 reads SGHAT; CDR2 reads FQNNGV. The CDR3 has 15 amino acids. Between the trimmed V and J ends, which lost 6 bases and 4 bases, there was a span of 15 bases. This CDR3 reads CASRYTGEVNEKLFF. The CDR3 DNA is TGTGCCAGCAGATATACGGGGGAGGTTAATGAAAAACTGTTTTTT.

This clone was counted between two and nine times. This rearrangement joins TRBV29-1 to TRBJ2-7; D is possibly TRBD1 or TRBD2 (6 bases each). V dropped 3 bases and J dropped 2 bases, with 11 bases sitting between them. Germline values: CDR1 SQVTM, CDR2 ANQGSEA. The CDR3 runs 13 residues. CDR3 region: CSVDEGEAYEQYF. The CDR3 DNA follows: TGCAGCGTTGACGAGGGGGAGGCCTACGAGCAGTACTTC.

The V gene is TRBV7-2, the J gene TRBJ2-3, with D maybe TRBD2 (6 bases). Germline V lookup: CDR1 SGHTA, CDR2 FQGNSA. The CDR3 runs to 12 residues. The V gene lost 5 bases and the J gene lost 5 bases, with 8 bases spanning the gap. The CDR3 sequence is CASSHGGDTQYF. CDR3 sequence (DNA): TGTGCCAGCAGCCACGGGGGAGATACGCAGTATTTT.

This chain uses TRBV11-2 with TRBJ2-1; the match to TRBD1 covers 9 bases. Germline assignment: CDR1 SGHAT and CDR2 FQNNGV. The trim removed 4 bases at V and 8 bases at J, leaving 9 bases unmatched. The CDR3 contains 15 residues. For the CDR3, the DNA is TGTGCCAGCAGCTCAGGTGGACAGGGGATCGATGAGCAGTTCTTC. This codes for CASSSGGQGIDEQFF.

The genes are TRBV7-2 and TRBJ1-5; D remains ambiguous. V was cut by 1 base and J by 4 bases, with 8 bases left in between. CDR1 and CDR2 (germline): SGHTA, FQGNSA. The CDR3 length is 14 residues. This CDR3 is CASSLVHSNQPQHF. The CDR3 DNA is TGTGCCAGCAGCTTAGTACATTCGAATCAGCCCCAGCATTTT.

This chain joins TRBV7-9 and TRBJ2-3; TRBD2 matches at 11 bases. The CDR3 sequence is 16 residues long. Germline V lookup: CDR1 SEHNR, CDR2 FQNEAQ (reference sequence). After removal of 7 bases from V and 5 bases from J, the junction contained 11 bases not matched to a gene. The CDR3 nucleotides read TGTGCCAGCAAAAAGAAACTAGCGGGAGAGGTAGATACGCAGTATTTT. It encodes CASKKKLAGEVDTQYF.

CDR3 amino acids: CAWKGKGTTNYGYTF. For the CDR3, the DNA is TGTGCCTGGAAAGGTAAAGGTACTACTAACTATGGCTACACCTTC. This chain joins TRBV30 and TRBJ1-2; D uncertain. Germline CDR1 reads GTSNPN; CDR2 reads SVGIG (reference sequence). The CDR3 extends over 15 amino acids. V gave up 4 bases and J gave up 0 bases, with 15 bases separating them.

This chain uses TRBV6-6 with TRBJ1-6, with D possibly matching TRBD1 (6 bases). The CDR3 covers 13 residues. Per the germline V gene, CDR1 is MNHNY and CDR2 is SVGAGI (reference sequence). Trimming cost V 8 bases and J 6 bases, with 11 bases left between them. The CDR3, as DNA: TGTGCCAGCCACAGGGTTACTAATTCACCCCTCCACTTT. This gives the protein CASHRVTNSPLHF.

The chain joins TRBV27 to TRBJ2-1; 8 nucleotides align to TRBD2. Germline V gives CDR1 MNHEY, CDR2 SMNVEV (reference sequence). The CDR3 loop spans 16 amino acids. V lost 0 bases and J lost 3; bases outside the gene matches: 4. CDR3 amino acids: CASSLSAGGLYNEQFF. The CDR3 DNA follows: TGTGCCAGCAGTTTATCGGCGGGAGGACTCTACAATGAGCAGTTCTTC.

The chain links TRBV7-3 to TRBJ2-2, with a tentative D call TRBD2 (7 bases). This CDR3 spans 16 amino acids. V was trimmed by 5 bases and J by 0 bases, leaving 13 bases between them. Germline V gene data show CDR1 as SGHTA and CDR2 as FQGTGA. The CDR3 DNA sequence: TGTGCCAGCAGCCCCCTCGGGGGGCCGAACACCGGGGAGCTGTTTTTT. Translating gives CASSPLGGPNTGELFF. The entire variable domain, with the rest obtained from reference TRBV7-3 and TRBJ2-2, is as follows: GAGVSQTPSNKVTEKGKYVELRCDPISGHTALYWYRQSLGQGPEFLIYFQGTGAADDSGLPNDRFFAVRPEGSVSTLKIQRTERGDSAVYLCASSPLGGPNTGELFFGEGSRLTVL.